Following are 12 T cell receptor beta chains from one sample sequenced in a study of T cell changes during pregnancy in multiple sclerosis. Produced via immunoSEQ multiplex PCR; TCRdb's table is partial and in-frame only. The table lists over 40,000 clones, 80% to 90% of them singletons, with around 5% in the top ten. The sequencing used peripheral blood, collected in the first trimester of pregnancy. The source of these receptors is a female donor in good health, enrolled as a control in a pregnancy study.

The CDR3 DNA reads as TGTGCCAGCAGAGGCCCCGGACGGGGGGAAGGCTACACCTTC. Its translation: CASRGPGRGEGYTF. The chain combines TRBV7-6 with TRBJ1-2, with a possible D match to TRBD1 (5 bases). Trimming shortened V by 6 bases and J by 8 bases, and 19 bases separated the two germline ends. CDR1 and CDR2 (germline): SGHVS, FNYEAQ. CDR3 length equals 14 residues.

This clone showed up just a few times. V gene TRBV5-1 combines with J gene TRBJ2-3; D not certain. This CDR3 is built from 14 residues. CDR1 and CDR2 (germline): SGHRS, YFSETQ. Trimming took off 0 bases at V and 2 bases at J, with 7 bases between the two ends. CDR3 nucleotide sequence: TGCGCCAGCAGCTTGGTCAGAACCACAGATACGCAGTATTTT. It codes for CASSLVRTTDTQYF. Using reference TRBV5-1 and TRBJ2-3 for the parts outside the CDR3, the full variable domain is KAGVTQTPRYLIKTRGQQVTLSCSPISGHRSVSWYQQTPGQGLQFLFEYFSETQRNKGNFPGRFSGRQFSNSRSEMNVSTLELGDSALYLCASSLVRTTDTQYFGPGTRLTVL.

The genes are TRBV27 and TRBJ2-7; the D is unclear. Trimming shortened V by 2 bases and J by 4 bases, and 6 bases separated the two germline ends. The CDR3 loop spans 12 amino acids. Germline assignment: CDR1 MNHEY and CDR2 SMNVEV (reference sequence). CDR3 residues: CASSLNLYEQYF. The CDR3 coding sequence is TGTGCCAGCAGTTTAAATCTTTACGAGCAGTACTTC.

This clone showed up just once. The J gene is TRBJ1-2, the V gene TRBV7-3, with D tentatively TRBD1 (6 bases). The CDR3 loop spans 13 amino acids. Trimming removed 6 bases at V and 6 bases at J, with 14 bases between. Germline CDR1 is SGHTA and CDR2 is FQGTGA. The CDR3 sequence is CASSLTGNDGYTF. The CDR3, as DNA: TGTGCCAGCAGTCTAACAGGGAATGATGGCTACACCTTC.

V is TRBV9 and J is TRBJ2-1; TRBD2 agrees at 10 bases. The CDR3 consists of 17 residues. The ends lost 0 bases at V and 6 bases at J; junction bases unmatched: 9. The germline V gene encodes CDR1 SGDLS and CDR2 YYNGEE. CDR3 region: CASSVDQAGGPLNEQFF. As DNA, the CDR3 is TGTGCCAGCAGCGTAGATCAAGCGGGGGGGCCCCTCAATGAGCAGTTCTTC.

V gene TRBV5-4 combines with J gene TRBJ1-3, with 8 bases lining up with TRBD1. V lost 3 bases and J lost 2; bases outside the gene matches: 1. CDR3 length: 14 residues. The germline V gene encodes CDR1 SGHNT and CDR2 YYREEE (reference sequence). CDR3 sequence (DNA): TGTGCCAGCAGCTCGGACAGGGCTGGAAACACCATATATTTT. Amino acids: CASSSDRAGNTIYF.

The rearrangement joins TRBV5-1 to TRBJ2-7; 7 bases fit TRBD1. This CDR3 has 14 residues. J gave up 4 bases and V 0 bases, and 4 bases lay outside the gene matches. Germline CDR1 SGHRS, CDR2 YFSETQ. DNA of the CDR3: TGCGCCAGCAGCTTGGCCGGGACAGATTACGAGCAGTACTTC. This translates into CASSLAGTDYEQYF.

The chain is built from TRBV5-8 and TRBJ1-2; D not certain. There are 12 residues in the CDR3. V was shortened by 4 bases and J by 8 bases, with 12 bases between the two germline ends. Germline assignment: CDR1 SGHTS and CDR2 YDEGEE. The CDR3 spells CASSESAWGYTF. The CDR3, as DNA: TGTGCCAGCAGCGAGTCCGCCTGGGGCTACACCTTC.

This clone has just one count. The chain links TRBV10-1 to TRBJ2-7; D perhaps matches TRBD2 (6 bases). The CDR3 is 17 amino acids. V lost 2 bases and J 0 bases, leaving 17 bases between the germline ends. Germline V gives CDR1 WNHNN, CDR2 SYGVQD (reference sequence). In DNA form, the CDR3 reads TGCGCCAGCAGTGAGGCGGGACTTCTCCAAGGCTCCTACGAGCAGTACTTC. This encodes CASSEAGLLQGSYEQYF.

V and J are TRBV19 and TRBJ1-1; 9 positions agree with TRBD1. V was clipped by 3 bases and J by 5 bases; unmatched bases: 7. Per germline, CDR1 LNHDA and CDR2 SQIVND (reference sequence). CDR3 length: 15 residues. The CDR3 region is CASSILQGARTEAFF. CDR3 sequence (DNA): TGTGCCAGTAGTATCCTACAGGGGGCTCGGACTGAAGCTTTCTTT.

V usage is TRBV19 and J usage is TRBJ1-5; 7 bases agree with TRBD1. The CDR3 totals 16 residues. V was clipped by 7 bases and J by 2 bases; unmatched bases: 11. The germline CDR1 and CDR2 sequences are LNHDA and SQIVND (reference sequence). The chain's CDR3 is CASTPDRDGGNQPQHF. CDR3 coding DNA: TGTGCCAGTACCCCAGACAGGGATGGAGGCAATCAGCCCCAGCATTTT.

The chain carries TRBV4-3 and TRBJ2-1; TRBD2 agrees at 8 bases. V trimming: 1 base; J trimming: 7 bases; junction bases outside the gene matches: 9. The germline gives CDR1 LGHNA, CDR2 YSLEER. The CDR3 is made up of 16 amino acids. The CDR3 nucleotides are TGCGCCAGCAGCCAAGTCTGGCGGGGGGCAAGGAATGAGCAGTTCTTC. Encoded protein: CASSQVWRGARNEQFF.